Listed below are T cell receptor beta chains from one sample, sequenced in a study of blood T cell repertoires in COVID-19. Clones were sequenced by immunoSEQ multiplex PCR, and TCRdb holds only the in-frame ones, with some missing. In the table there are fewer than 250,000 clones, approximately 91% of which are singletons. The sequenced material came from peripheral blood. The receptors here all came from a woman in her forties who had recovered from COVID-19. The CDR3 runs from the conserved cysteine through the conserved F or W. Fields, in order: clone size, V gene, J gene, D gene, CDR3 protein, CDR3 DNA. A D gene is named only where the DNA matches it firmly. Rows may omit the clone size; those that give it use once, few, many or a size class.

clone size: .
V gene: TRBV7-9
J gene: TRBJ2-1
D gene: TRBD2
CDR3 protein: CASSLAGGVDEQFF
CDR3 DNA: TGTGCCAGCAGCTTAGCGGGAGGGGTCGACGAGCAGTTCTTC

clone size: .
V gene: TRBV19
J gene: TRBJ2-4
D gene: .
CDR3 protein: CASSFRTGVSKNIQYF
CDR3 DNA: TGTGCCAGTAGCTTCAGGACGGGGGTATCCAAAAACATTCAGTACTTC

clone size: .
V gene: TRBV10-3
J gene: TRBJ1-2
D gene: .
CDR3 protein: CAISESSLTGNYGYTF
CDR3 DNA: TGTGCCATCAGTGAGTCATCTCTTACGGGTAACTATGGCTACACCTTC

clone size: .
V gene: TRBV5-1
J gene: TRBJ2-1
D gene: TRBD2
CDR3 protein: CASSIAGGPYNEQFF
CDR3 DNA: TGCGCCAGCAGCATAGCGGGAGGGCCCTACAATGAGCAGTTCTTC

clone size: .
V gene: TRBV6-2/TRBV6-3
J gene: TRBJ2-7
D gene: TRBD2
CDR3 protein: CASSFRSSGIYEQYF
CDR3 DNA: TGTGCCAGCAGTTTTAGGTCTAGCGGGATTTACGAGCAGTACTTC

clone size: .
V gene: TRBV6-5
J gene: TRBJ1-6
D gene: .
CDR3 protein: CASSLLSEYNSPLHF
CDR3 DNA: TGTGCCAGCAGTTTGCTGTCTGAGTATAATTCACCCCTCCACTTT

clone size: once
V gene: TRBV29-1
J gene: TRBJ2-1
D gene: .
CDR3 protein: CSVAGRGLEQFF
CDR3 DNA: TGCAGCGTTGCCGGGAGGGGGCTTGAGCAGTTCTTC

clone size: once
V gene: TRBV30
J gene: TRBJ1-1
D gene: TRBD1
CDR3 protein: CAWSLPGQGAGTEAFF
CDR3 DNA: TGTGCCTGGAGCCTCCCGGGACAGGGGGCTGGTACTGAAGCTTTCTTT

clone size: .
V gene: TRBV12-3/TRBV12-4
J gene: TRBJ2-2
D gene: .
CDR3 protein: CASGEQHTGELFF
CDR3 DNA: TGTGCCAGCGGAGAGCAGCACACCGGGGAGCTGTTTTTT

clone size: .
V gene: TRBV28
J gene: TRBJ1-2
D gene: .
CDR3 protein: CASSLQGRAYGYTF
CDR3 DNA: TGTGCCAGCAGTTTACAGGGGCGAGCCTATGGCTACACCTTC

clone size: .
V gene: TRBV12-3/TRBV12-4
J gene: TRBJ2-5
D gene: .
CDR3 protein: CASSFGQGETQYF
CDR3 DNA: TGTGCCAGCAGTTTTGGGCAGGGAGAGACCCAGTACTTC

clone size: .
V gene: TRBV11-2
J gene: TRBJ2-5
D gene: TRBD1
CDR3 protein: CASSLGQLQETQYF
CDR3 DNA: TGTGCCAGCAGCCTGGGACAGCTCCAAGAGACCCAGTACTTC

clone size: .
V gene: TRBV7-3
J gene: TRBJ2-3
D gene: TRBD1
CDR3 protein: CASSLTGEGGTQYF
CDR3 DNA: TGTGCCAGCAGCTTAACGGGGGAAGGGGGCACGCAGTATTTT

clone size: .
V gene: TRBV4-3
J gene: TRBJ1-1
D gene: .
CDR3 protein: CASSQDSRAEAFF
CDR3 DNA: TGCGCCAGCAGCCAAGATAGCAGGGCTGAAGCTTTCTTT

clone size: .
V gene: TRBV19
J gene: TRBJ1-5
D gene: TRBD1
CDR3 protein: CASSTTGDNQPQHF
CDR3 DNA: TGTGCCAGTAGTACTACAGGGGACAATCAGCCCCAGCATTTT

clone size: .
V gene: TRBV28
J gene: TRBJ1-1
D gene: .
CDR3 protein: CASRIGQNTEAFF
CDR3 DNA: TGTGCCAGCAGGATAGGACAGAACACTGAAGCTTTCTTT

clone size: once
V gene: TRBV3-1/TRBV3-2
J gene: TRBJ2-5
D gene: TRBD2
CDR3 protein: CASSRPGLGVSETQYF
CDR3 DNA: TGTGCCAGCAGCCGACCGGGACTAGGAGTTTCGGAGACCCAGTACTTC

clone size: .
V gene: TRBV18
J gene: TRBJ2-7
D gene: TRBD2
CDR3 protein: CASSPGSSGRSDEQYF
CDR3 DNA: TGTGCCAGCTCACCAGGGTCTAGCGGGAGATCGGACGAGCAGTACTTC

clone size: .
V gene: TRBV28
J gene: TRBJ1-5
D gene: .
CDR3 protein: CASRLPNQPQHF
CDR3 DNA: TGTGCCAGCAGACTACCCAATCAGCCCCAGCATTTT

clone size: .
V gene: TRBV9
J gene: TRBJ1-1
D gene: TRBD1
CDR3 protein: CASSVAPDRGTEAFF
CDR3 DNA: TGTGCCAGCAGCGTAGCCCCCGACAGGGGGACTGAAGCTTTCTTT

clone size: .
V gene: TRBV27
J gene: TRBJ2-1
D gene: TRBD1
CDR3 protein: CASSFKDRGKVKDNEQFF
CDR3 DNA: TGTGCCAGCAGTTTCAAGGACAGGGGGAAAGTGAAGGACAATGAGCAGTTCTTC

clone size: .
V gene: TRBV5-1
J gene: TRBJ2-3
D gene: TRBD1
CDR3 protein: CASSSNSGTGGTDTQYF
CDR3 DNA: TGCGCCAGCAGCTCGAACTCCGGGACAGGGGGCACAGATACGCAGTATTTT

clone size: .
V gene: TRBV18
J gene: TRBJ1-6
D gene: .
CDR3 protein: CASSPPQTDNSPLHF
CDR3 DNA: TGTGCCAGCTCACCACCCCAGACAGATAATTCACCCCTCCACTTT

clone size: .
V gene: TRBV4-1
J gene: TRBJ2-7
D gene: TRBD1
CDR3 protein: CASSPGGQGRNNEQYF
CDR3 DNA: TGCGCCAGCAGCCCGGGGGGACAGGGGAGGAACAACGAGCAGTACTTC

clone size: .
V gene: TRBV7-9
J gene: TRBJ2-7
D gene: TRBD1
CDR3 protein: CASSPGTGVGEQYF
CDR3 DNA: TGTGCCAGCAGCCCCGGGACAGGGGTGGGGGAGCAGTACTTC

clone size: once
V gene: TRBV19
J gene: TRBJ1-2
D gene: .
CDR3 protein: CASTTYATATNYGYTF
CDR3 DNA: TGTGCCAGTACTACATATGCGACAGCCACTAACTATGGCTACACCTTC

clone size: .
V gene: TRBV11-2
J gene: TRBJ1-3
D gene: .
CDR3 protein: CASSERGGNTIYF
CDR3 DNA: TGTGCCAGCAGCGAAAGAGGCGGAAACACCATATATTTT

clone size: .
V gene: TRBV7-2
J gene: TRBJ2-1
D gene: TRBD2
CDR3 protein: CASSSPTSGNYNEQFF
CDR3 DNA: TGTGCCAGCAGCTCCCCGACTAGCGGGAACTACAATGAGCAGTTCTTC

clone size: .
V gene: TRBV5-1
J gene: TRBJ1-1
D gene: TRBD1
CDR3 protein: CASSLQGQAEAFF
CDR3 DNA: TGCGCCAGCAGCTTGCAGGGACAGGCGGAAGCTTTCTTT

clone size: .
V gene: TRBV4-1
J gene: TRBJ1-1
D gene: .
CDR3 protein: CASSQEYMRSRAFF
CDR3 DNA: TGCGCCAGCAGCCAGGAGTACATGCGCTCCCGAGCTTTCTTT

clone size: .
V gene: TRBV9
J gene: TRBJ2-3
D gene: TRBD1
CDR3 protein: CASSGDREADTQYF
CDR3 DNA: TGTGCCAGCAGCGGGGACAGGGAGGCAGATACGCAGTATTTT

clone size: .
V gene: TRBV9
J gene: TRBJ2-2
D gene: TRBD2
CDR3 protein: CASSVARGGENTGELFF
CDR3 DNA: TGTGCCAGCAGCGTAGCCCGGGGGGGTGAGAACACCGGGGAGCTGTTTTTT

clone size: .
V gene: TRBV7-2
J gene: TRBJ1-3
D gene: .
CDR3 protein: CASSLSGLSGNTIYF
CDR3 DNA: TGTGCCAGCAGCCTATCAGGGTTATCTGGAAACACCATATATTTT

clone size: once
V gene: TRBV7-2
J gene: TRBJ2-7
D gene: TRBD2
CDR3 protein: CASSFVAGAAYEQYF
CDR3 DNA: TGTGCCAGCAGCTTCGTAGCGGGAGCAGCCTACGAGCAGTACTTC

clone size: .
V gene: TRBV2
J gene: TRBJ1-1
D gene: .
CDR3 protein: CASSAWANTEAFF
CDR3 DNA: TGTGCCAGCAGTGCCTGGGCGAACACTGAAGCTTTCTTT

clone size: few
V gene: TRBV6-5
J gene: TRBJ1-1
D gene: .
CDR3 protein: CASSQRTGNTEAFF
CDR3 DNA: TGTGCCAGCAGTCAAAGGACTGGGAACACTGAAGCTTTCTTT

clone size: few
V gene: TRBV19
J gene: TRBJ1-1
D gene: .
CDR3 protein: CASSQDIHDTEAFF
CDR3 DNA: TGTGCCAGTAGTCAGGACATCCACGACACTGAAGCTTTCTTT

clone size: .
V gene: TRBV6-6
J gene: TRBJ2-6
D gene: TRBD2
CDR3 protein: CASSRLTSGGASGANVLTF
CDR3 DNA: TGTGCCAGCAGTCGTCTTACTAGCGGGGGAGCCTCTGGGGCCAACGTCCTGACTTTC

clone size: few
V gene: TRBV11-3
J gene: TRBJ2-2
D gene: .
CDR3 protein: CASSFSEYGELFF
CDR3 DNA: TGTGCCAGCAGCTTTAGCGAATACGGGGAGCTGTTTTTT

clone size: .
V gene: TRBV24-1
J gene: TRBJ2-7
D gene: .
CDR3 protein: CATSDYYEQYF
CDR3 DNA: TGTGCCACCAGTGACTATTACGAGCAGTACTTC

clone size: .
V gene: TRBV7-3
J gene: TRBJ2-5
D gene: TRBD1
CDR3 protein: CASSFGQGKAQYF
CDR3 DNA: TGTGCCAGCAGCTTCGGACAGGGGAAGGCCCAGTACTTC

clone size: .
V gene: TRBV4-1
J gene: TRBJ2-5
D gene: TRBD2
CDR3 protein: CASSQDLGTSEYQETQYF
CDR3 DNA: TGCGCCAGCAGCCAAGATCTGGGGACTAGCGAGTACCAAGAGACCCAGTACTTC

clone size: .
V gene: TRBV11-1
J gene: TRBJ2-7
D gene: TRBD2
CDR3 protein: CASSLTPGLAVYEQYF
CDR3 DNA: TGTGCCAGCAGCCTGACCCCGGGACTAGCGGTCTACGAGCAGTACTTC

clone size: .
V gene: TRBV12-5
J gene: TRBJ2-7
D gene: .
CDR3 protein: CASGWEREQYF
CDR3 DNA: TGTGCTAGTGGTTGGGAGCGCGAGCAGTACTTC

clone size: .
V gene: TRBV7-6
J gene: TRBJ1-4
D gene: .
CDR3 protein: CASSLGQGMRHEKLFF
CDR3 DNA: TGTGCCAGCAGCTTAGGTCAGGGGATGAGACATGAAAAACTGTTTTTT

clone size: .
V gene: TRBV19
J gene: TRBJ1-3
D gene: .
CDR3 protein: CASNQPGTPISGNTIYF
CDR3 DNA: TGTGCCAGTAATCAACCCGGGACACCGATCTCTGGAAACACCATATATTTT

clone size: .
V gene: TRBV14
J gene: TRBJ1-2
D gene: .
CDR3 protein: CASSRARAYGYTF
CDR3 DNA: TGTGCCAGCAGCCGGGCCAGGGCCTATGGCTACACCTTC

clone size: .
V gene: TRBV7-8
J gene: TRBJ2-3
D gene: TRBD2
CDR3 protein: CASSPLAGGQAAQYF
CDR3 DNA: TGTGCCAGCAGCCCCCTAGCGGGAGGACAGGCGGCGCAGTATTTT

clone size: .
V gene: TRBV2
J gene: TRBJ1-4
D gene: .
CDR3 protein: CASSGGGHEKLFF
CDR3 DNA: TGTGCCAGCAGTGGGGGCGGCCATGAAAAACTGTTTTTT

clone size: .
V gene: TRBV4-1
J gene: TRBJ2-7
D gene: .
CDR3 protein: CASSQVPGQQTYEQYF
CDR3 DNA: TGCGCCAGCAGCCAAGTTCCGGGTCAGCAAACCTACGAGCAGTACTTC

clone size: .
V gene: TRBV6-1
J gene: TRBJ2-7
D gene: TRBD2
CDR3 protein: CASSERQTSGSSYEQYF
CDR3 DNA: TGTGCCAGCAGTGAACGCCAGACTAGCGGGAGCTCCTACGAGCAGTACTTC

clone size: .
V gene: TRBV27
J gene: TRBJ2-3
D gene: TRBD2
CDR3 protein: CASSKLAGPGGTQYF
CDR3 DNA: TGTGCCAGCAGTAAACTAGCGGGTCCGGGAGGTACGCAGTATTTT

clone size: .
V gene: TRBV4-3
J gene: TRBJ2-7
D gene: TRBD1
CDR3 protein: CASSQGRQGKAYEQYF
CDR3 DNA: TGCGCCAGCAGCCAAGGCAGACAGGGGAAGGCCTACGAGCAGTACTTC

clone size: .
V gene: TRBV5-1
J gene: TRBJ2-7
D gene: .
CDR3 protein: CASSLDVYRDSSYEQYF
CDR3 DNA: TGCGCCAGCAGCTTGGATGTTTACCGAGATAGCTCCTACGAGCAGTACTTC

clone size: .
V gene: TRBV28
J gene: TRBJ1-2
D gene: .
CDR3 protein: CASSSSAEGIYGYTF
CDR3 DNA: TGTGCCAGCAGTTCGAGTGCAGAGGGAATCTATGGCTACACCTTC